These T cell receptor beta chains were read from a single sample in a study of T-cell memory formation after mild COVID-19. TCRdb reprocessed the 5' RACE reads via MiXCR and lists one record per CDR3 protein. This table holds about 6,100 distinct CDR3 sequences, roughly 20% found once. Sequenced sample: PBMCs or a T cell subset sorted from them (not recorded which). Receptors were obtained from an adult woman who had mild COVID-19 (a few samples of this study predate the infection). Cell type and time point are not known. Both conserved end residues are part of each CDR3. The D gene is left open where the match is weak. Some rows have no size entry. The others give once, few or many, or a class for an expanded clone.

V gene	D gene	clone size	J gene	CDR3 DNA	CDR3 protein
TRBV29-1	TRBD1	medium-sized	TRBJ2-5	TGCAGCGTACGTGAGACAGGGGTTTTGGAGACCCAGTACTTC	CSVRETGVLETQYF
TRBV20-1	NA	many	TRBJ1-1	TGCAGTGCTAGAGTCTCCGCAGGGAGAAGAACTGAAGCTTTCTTT	CSARVSAGRRTEAFF
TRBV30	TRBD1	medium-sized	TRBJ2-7	TGTGCCTGCAAAGTTTTGGACAGGTTTGGCGACGAGCAGTACTTC	CACKVLDRFGDEQYF
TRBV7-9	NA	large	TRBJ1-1	TGTGCCAGCAGCTTAGGTTTCAGGGAAGCTTTCTTT	CASSLGFREAFF
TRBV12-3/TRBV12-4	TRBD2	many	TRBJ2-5	TGTGCCAGCAGTTTAGGGCTAGCGGGGGGGTATGAGACCCAGTACTTC	CASSLGLAGGYETQYF
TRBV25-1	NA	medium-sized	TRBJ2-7	TGTGCCAGCAGTGGGACCTCGCAGGGCTCCTACGAGCAGTACTTC	CASSGTSQGSYEQYF
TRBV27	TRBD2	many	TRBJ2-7	TGTGCCAGCAGTTTGAGCGGGCTAGCGGGAGATCGCGTTGTCTACGAGCAGTACTTC	CASSLSGLAGDRVVYEQYF
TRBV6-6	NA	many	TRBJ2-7	TGTGCCAGCAGTTACTGGGGGGCTAGCCGGGAATACGAGCAGTACTTC	CASSYWGASREYEQYF
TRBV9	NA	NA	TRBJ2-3	TGTGCCAGCAGCGCCCGGAGCTCCGGTACAGATACGCAGTATTTT	CASSARSSGTDTQYF
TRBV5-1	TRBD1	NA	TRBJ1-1	TGCGCCAGCAGCTTGGGTACTGGGACAGGGGGCTTGAACACTGAAGCTTTCTTT	CASSLGTGTGGLNTEAFF
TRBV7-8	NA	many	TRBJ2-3	TGTGCCAGCAGCTTAACTAACCAGAAGGGCACAGATACGCAGTATTTT	CASSLTNQKGTDTQYF
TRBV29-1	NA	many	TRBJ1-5	TGCAGCGCCCGCCAGGGAGACAATCAGCCCCAGCATTTT	CSARQGDNQPQHF
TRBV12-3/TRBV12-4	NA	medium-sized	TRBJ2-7	TGTGCCAGCAGTTTCAGCCACGAGCAGTACTTC	CASSFSHEQYF
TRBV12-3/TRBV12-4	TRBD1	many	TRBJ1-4	TGTGCCAGCAGTTTAAACAGGGGGCGTGAAAAACTGTTTTTT	CASSLNRGREKLFF
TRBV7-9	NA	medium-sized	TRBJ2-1	TGTGCCAGCAGCCCAAGGGCAGGGAAGGGTGAGCAGTTCTTC	CASSPRAGKGEQFF
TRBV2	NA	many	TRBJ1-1	TGTGCCAGCAGTGAAATGATGAACACTGAAGCTTTCTTT	CASSEMMNTEAFF
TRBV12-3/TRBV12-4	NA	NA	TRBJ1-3	TGTGCCAGCAGCCCGACAGCGAGCTCTGGAAACACCATATATTTT	CASSPTASSGNTIYF
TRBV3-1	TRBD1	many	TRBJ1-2	TGTGCCAGCAGCCAACCCGGGACAGACTATGGCTACACCTTC	CASSQPGTDYGYTF
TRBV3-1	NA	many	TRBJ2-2	TGTGCCAGCAGCCACTATTCTTACTGGATGAACACCGGGGAGCTGTTTTTT	CASSHYSYWMNTGELFF
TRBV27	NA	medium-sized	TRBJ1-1	TGTGCCAGCAGTTTTGGGGCCAACACTGAAGCTTTCTTT	CASSFGANTEAFF
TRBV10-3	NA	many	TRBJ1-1	TGTGCCATCAGTGAGGTATCGTCGAACACTGAAGCTTTCTTT	CAISEVSSNTEAFF
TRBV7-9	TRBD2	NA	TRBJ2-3	TGTGCCAGCAGCCCCAGACTAGCGCCCACCCGGGATACGCAGTATTTT	CASSPRLAPTRDTQYF
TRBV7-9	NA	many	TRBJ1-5	TGTGCCAGCATCTTAGGAGGGGTTTGGAGCAATCAGCCCCAGCATTTT	CASILGGVWSNQPQHF
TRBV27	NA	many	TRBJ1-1	TGTGCCAGCAGTTTATCACCTCTACTGGCAGGGAACACTGAAGCTTTCTTT	CASSLSPLLAGNTEAFF
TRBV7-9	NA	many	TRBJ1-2	TGTGCCAGCAGCCCGGGGGTTCAGCAAGCCTATGGCTACACCTTC	CASSPGVQQAYGYTF
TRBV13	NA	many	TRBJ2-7	TGTGCCAGCAGCTGGGGGACGACGAGGGAGCAGTACTTC	CASSWGTTREQYF
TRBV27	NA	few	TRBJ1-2	TGTGCCAGCAGTTGGACAGCTAACTATGGCTACACCTTC	CASSWTANYGYTF
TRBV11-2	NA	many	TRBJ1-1	TGTGCCAGCAGCCTACAGGGATGGGGCACGAACACTGAAGCTTTCTTT	CASSLQGWGTNTEAFF
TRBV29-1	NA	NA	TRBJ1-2	TGCAGCGTTGTAGGGAATGGCTACACCTTC	CSVVGNGYTF
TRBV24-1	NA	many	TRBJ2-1	TGTGCCACCAGTGAGAACAACAATGAGCAGTTCTTC	CATSENNNEQFF
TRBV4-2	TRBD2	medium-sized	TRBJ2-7	TGTGCCAGCAGCCAAGTAGCGGGGTGGGACCTCTCCTACGAGCAGTACTTC	CASSQVAGWDLSYEQYF
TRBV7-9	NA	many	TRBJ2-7	TGTGCCAGCAGCCGACCGGACAGTTTCTCCTACGAGCAGTACTTC	CASSRPDSFSYEQYF
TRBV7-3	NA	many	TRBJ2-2	TGTGCCAGCAGCTTATCTTCCGGGACCGGGGAGCTGTTTTTT	CASSLSSGTGELFF
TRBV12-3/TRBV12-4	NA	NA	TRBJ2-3	TGTGCCAGCAGTTTACTCCCCACTACCTCCACAGATACGCAGTATTTT	CASSLLPTTSTDTQYF
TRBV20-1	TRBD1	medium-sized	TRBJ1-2	TGCAGTGCAAGGGACAGGGATTCGTATGGCTACACCTTC	CSARDRDSYGYTF
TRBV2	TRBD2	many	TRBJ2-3	TGTGCCAGCCGACTCACTAGCGGGAGGTCGGAAGATACGCAGTATTTT	CASRLTSGRSEDTQYF
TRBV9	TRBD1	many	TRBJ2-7	TGTGCCAGCAGCGGATGGGACAGTAACTACGAGCAGTACTTC	CASSGWDSNYEQYF
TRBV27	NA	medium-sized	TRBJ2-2	TGTGCCAGCAGCTACCTACCGGGACAACTTCGGCCCGGGGAGCTGTTTTTT	CASSYLPGQLRPGELFF
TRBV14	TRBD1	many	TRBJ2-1	TGTGCCAGCAGCCCCGGACAGGGGAAGAATGAGCAGTTCTTC	CASSPGQGKNEQFF
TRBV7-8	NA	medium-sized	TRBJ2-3	TGTGCCAGCAGCCTAAGGCGAGCGGCTAGCACAGATACGCAGTATTTT	CASSLRRAASTDTQYF
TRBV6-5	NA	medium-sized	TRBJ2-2	TGTGCCAGCAGTTACTCGAGTTTGCTGGCCGGGGAGCTGTTTTTT	CASSYSSLLAGELFF
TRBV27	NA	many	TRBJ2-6	TGTGCCAGCAGTTTCGAGACAGCCCTATCTGGGGCCAACGTCCTGACTTTC	CASSFETALSGANVLTF
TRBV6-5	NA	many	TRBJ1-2	TGTGCCAGCAGAAATGAGGCTAACTATGGCTACACCTTC	CASRNEANYGYTF
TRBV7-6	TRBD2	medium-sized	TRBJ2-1	TGTGCCAGCAGCCCCAATAGAGCGGGGGGGGATGAGCAGTTCTTC	CASSPNRAGGDEQFF
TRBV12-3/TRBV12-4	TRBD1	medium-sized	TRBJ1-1	TGTGCCAGCAGTTTCAGAAGGACAGGTGACACTGAAGCTTTCTTT	CASSFRRTGDTEAFF
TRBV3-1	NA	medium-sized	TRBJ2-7	TGTGCCAGCAGCCAAGATACATGGAGCTCCTACGAGCAGTACTTC	CASSQDTWSSYEQYF
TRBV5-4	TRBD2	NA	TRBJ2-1	TGTGCCAGCAGCTTGGCGGCGAGCGGGAGGGCCATTGAGCAGTTCTTC	CASSLAASGRAIEQFF
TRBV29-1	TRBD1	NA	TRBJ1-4	TGCAGCGTCCAGACAGGGCTTAATAATGAAAAACTGTTTTTT	CSVQTGLNNEKLFF
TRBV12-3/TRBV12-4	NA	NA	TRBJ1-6	TGTGCCAGCAGTCTCTGGACGGGAGATTCACCCCTCCACTTT	CASSLWTGDSPLHF
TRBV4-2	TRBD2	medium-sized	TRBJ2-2	TGTGCCAGCAGCCAAGAGGGAGCGGAACTAGCGGGGAACACCGGGGAGCTGTTTTTT	CASSQEGAELAGNTGELFF
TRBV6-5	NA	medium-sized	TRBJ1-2	TGTGCCAGCAGTCCGGGGACGGTCTATGGCTACACCTTC	CASSPGTVYGYTF
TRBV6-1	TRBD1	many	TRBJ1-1	TGTGCCAGCAGTGAAGCGGGACAGGTTACTGAAGCTTTCTTT	CASSEAGQVTEAFF
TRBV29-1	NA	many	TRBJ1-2	TGCAGCGTTGAGGAATGGACAGCCTCTTACACCTTC	CSVEEWTASYTF
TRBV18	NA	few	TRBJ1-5	TGTGCCAGCTCACCAGTGGACAGAAATCAGCCCCAGCATTTT	CASSPVDRNQPQHF
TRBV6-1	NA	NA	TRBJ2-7	TGTGCCAGCGAGGCTTCTCTCCATCTCGAGCAGTACTTC	CASEASLHLEQYF
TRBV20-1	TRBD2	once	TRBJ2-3	TGCAGTGCGGGGCGGGACTACACAGATACGCAGTATTTT	CSAGRDYTDTQYF
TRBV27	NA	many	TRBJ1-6	TGTGCCAGCAGTATAGCTAATTCACCCCTCCACTTT	CASSIANSPLHF
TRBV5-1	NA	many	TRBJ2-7	TGCGCCAGCAGCTTGGCGACAGGCTACGAGCAGTACTTC	CASSLATGYEQYF